The next 21 T cell receptor beta chains were all read from a single sample in a study of blood T cells in healthy people across ages. Using a J-beta primer mix together with a sample-barcoded 5' primer, a second PCR was run for roughly 6 to 12 cycles. TCRdb analysed the 5' RACE reads with MiXCR anew, one entry per CDR3 protein. The sample yields around 1,700,000 distinct CDR3 sequences, 28% seen once. Sequenced: blood. The receptors shown here come from a woman aged 30 to 39 in good health.

This clonotype was seen repeatedly, ten times or more. The CDR3 is CASSLWSSGSYNEQFF. CDR3 bases: TGTGCCAGCAGTTTATGGTCGAGCGGCTCCTACAATGAGCAGTTCTTC. J is TRBJ2-1 and V is TRBV28; possibly TRBD2 for D (5 bases). The CDR3 covers 16 residues. CDR1 and CDR2 (germline): MDHEN, SYDVKM. V was pared by 0 bases and J by 0 bases, with 9 bases between.

This clonotype was observed a few times. The rearrangement joins TRBV7-9 to TRBJ2-7; D is unclear. The CDR3 is 13 residues long. CDR1 is SEHNR, CDR2 FQNEAQ, per germline (reference sequence). The ends were cut back, 3 bases at V and 3 bases at J, with 9 bases in the middle. In DNA, the CDR3 is TGTGCCAGCAGCTTTATAGAGAACTACGAGCAGTACTTC. Its translation is CASSFIENYEQYF.

In DNA form, the CDR3 reads TGTGCCAGCAGCGTAGCAGATTATGAGCAGTTCTTC. Translation: CASSVADYEQFF. The chain carries TRBV9 and TRBJ2-1; D is unresolved. CDR3 length: 12 amino acids. Germline V gene lookup returns CDR1 SGDLS and CDR2 YYNGEE. Trimming pared 0 bases from V and 8 bases from J, leaving 6 bases between.

The table lists this clonotype with a few counts. The chain is built from TRBV9 and TRBJ1-1, with D unresolved. Trimming pared 3 bases from V and 5 bases from J, leaving 8 bases between. CDR1 and CDR2 from the germline V gene are SGDLS and YYNGEE. This CDR3 spans 12 amino acids. The CDR3: CASSADGTEAFF. CDR3 bases: TGTGCCAGCAGCGCAGACGGGACTGAAGCTTTCTTT.

This rearrangement joins TRBV12-5 to TRBJ2-7; 14 bases agree with TRBD2. J was trimmed by 2 bases and V by 4 bases; bases with no gene match: 1. Germline V lookup: CDR1 LGHNT, CDR2 FRNRAP. The CDR3 totals 15 residues. Written as DNA, the CDR3 is TGTGCTAGTGGTTCGACTAGCGGGAGGGCCTACGAGCAGTACTTC. This encodes CASGSTSGRAYEQYF. The complete variable domain, with remaining parts taken from reference TRBV12-5 and TRBJ2-7, reads DARVTQTPRHKVTEMGQEVTMRCQPILGHNTVFWYRQTMMQGLELLAYFRNRAPLDDSGMPKDRFSAEMPDATLATLKIQPSEPRDSAVYFCASGSTSGRAYEQYFGPGTRLTVT.

The chain is built from TRBV5-6 and TRBJ2-5; D is tentatively TRBD1 or TRBD2 (5 bases each). The CDR3 consists of 13 residues. Germline lookup yields CDR1 SGHDT and CDR2 YYEEEE. The V gene lost 0 bases and the J gene lost 3 bases, with 6 bases spanning the gap. This chain's CDR3 is CASSLGDEETQYF. CDR3 nucleotide sequence: TGTGCCAGCAGCTTGGGGGACGAAGAGACCCAGTACTTC.

In its sample, this clonotype was seen once. The chain recombines TRBV20-1 with TRBJ2-1, with a weak D call TRBD2 (5 bases). Germline V CDR1 and CDR2: DFQATT, SNEGSKA (reference sequence). Trimming removed 1 base from V and 12 bases from J, with 10 bases in between. CDR3 length: 11 amino acids. Here the CDR3 DNA reads TGCAGTGCTAGAGTACATCGGGGGCAGTTCTTC. Its translation is CSARVHRGQFF.

CDR3 region: CASSLAVGVEEKLFF. The CDR3 DNA follows: TGTGCCAGCAGCTTAGCGGTGGGTGTGGAGGAAAAACTGTTTTTT. The chain recombines TRBV7-9 with TRBJ1-4; D is undetermined. Germline V lookup: CDR1 SEHNR, CDR2 FQNEAQ (reference sequence). This CDR3 has 15 amino acids. V was shortened by 0 bases and J by 8 bases, with 13 bases between the two germline ends.

This clonotype was seen ten or more times. The chain has TRBV29-1 and TRBJ2-5, with D tentatively TRBD2 (6 bases). This CDR3 spans 15 amino acids. Between the trimmed V and J ends, which lost 4 bases and 0 bases, there was a span of 15 bases. CDR1 and CDR2 from the germline V gene are SQVTM and ANQGSEA. As DNA, the CDR3 is TGCAGCGTTGGGGGGGACCTCACGTACCAAGAGACCCAGTACTTC. It yields the protein CSVGGDLTYQETQYF.

V usage is TRBV6-4 and J usage is TRBJ2-1, with 9 bases that match TRBD2. Germline assignment: CDR1 MRHNA and CDR2 SNTAGT. CDR3 length: 15 amino acids. After removal of 5 bases from V and 7 bases from J, the junction contained 9 bases not matched to a gene. This chain's CDR3 is CASSPTAGGTNEQFF. The CDR3 nucleotides read TGTGCCAGCAGTCCTACGGCGGGAGGGACTAATGAGCAGTTCTTC.

V is TRBV6-6 and J is TRBJ1-5, with D perhaps matching TRBD1 (5 bases). The CDR3 runs 16 residues. Germline CDR1 is MNHNY and CDR2 is SVGAGI (reference sequence). V was clipped by 5 bases and J by 3 bases, with 17 bases between them. The CDR3 protein is CASSGGGTTFNQPQHF. CDR3 sequence (DNA): TGTGCCAGCAGTGGGGGGGGGACGACTTTCAATCAGCCCCAGCATTTT.

Notes on this clonotype: Since a much larger clone is just one base distant, this may be a read error. The chain recombines TRBV29-1 with TRBJ2-1; maybe TRBD2 (5 bases). The germline gives CDR1 SQVTM, CDR2 ANQGSEA. CDR3 length: 15 residues. The CDR3 DNA reads as TGCAGCGTTGTTGGACTGGAAAGCTCCTACAATAAGCAGTTCTTC. As protein: CSVVGLESSYNKQFF.

This rearrangement joins TRBV5-1 to TRBJ2-3; D is perhaps TRBD2 (5 bases). This CDR3 has 16 residues. CDR1 and CDR2 from the germline V gene are SGHRS and YFSETQ. V was pared by 0 bases and J by 6 bases, with 17 bases between. The CDR3 here is CASSLAPGSAVDTQYF. The CDR3 nucleotides are TGCGCCAGCAGCTTGGCTCCCGGGTCAGCGGTGGATACGCAGTATTTT. Combining the CDR3 with reference TRBV5-1 and TRBJ2-3 gives the whole variable domain KAGVTQTPRYLIKTRGQQVTLSCSPISGHRSVSWYQQTPGQGLQFLFEYFSETQRNKGNFPGRFSGRQFSNSRSEMNVSTLELGDSALYLCASSLAPGSAVDTQYFGPGTRLTVL.

The V call is TRBV29-1, the J call TRBJ2-1; no clear D gene. V was clipped by 7 bases and J by 4 bases, with 17 bases between them. CDR3 length: 14 residues. The germline V gene encodes CDR1 SQVTM and CDR2 ANQGSEA. CDR3 sequence (DNA): TGCAGCGCCATAAAAACAGCTATTTACAATGAGCAGTTCTTC. Encoded protein: CSAIKTAIYNEQFF.

CDR3 DNA sequence: TGCAGTGCTAGGGGAAACAGCCTCGGAGGTGAAAAACTGTTTTTT. Translated, it gives CSARGNSLGGEKLFF. The V gene is TRBV20-1, the J gene TRBJ1-4; D unclear. Trimming removed 3 bases from V and 7 bases from J, with 18 bases in between. CDR1 DFQATT and CDR2 SNEGSKA come from the germline V gene (reference sequence). This CDR3 contains 15 residues.

This clonotype has just a few counts. The rearrangement joins TRBV6-5 to TRBJ1-1, with 7 bases aligning to TRBD1. V lost 3 bases and J lost 7; bases outside the gene matches: 14. The germline V gene has CDR1 MNHEY and CDR2 SVGAGI. The CDR3 consists of 16 residues. DNA for the CDR3: TGTGCCAGCAGTTATTACGTTAACAGGGGTGGGGATGAAGCTTTCTTT. As protein: CASSYYVNRGGDEAFF.

For this clonotype: Mismatch with germline at one junction end may stem from a read error. CDR3 bases: TGTGCCGGCAGCGTAGGGGACAGCTCCTACGAGCAGTACTTC. Translated: CAGSVGDSSYEQYF. The rearrangement links TRBV9 to TRBJ2-7; 7 nucleotides match TRBD1. Per germline, CDR1 SGDLS and CDR2 YYNGEE. This CDR3 has 14 amino acids.

This clonotype was seen a few times. The chain couples TRBV20-1 to TRBJ2-1; D not certain. CDR3 length: 13 residues. Trimming cost V 0 bases and J 7 bases, with 10 bases left between them. The germline CDR1 and CDR2 sequences are DFQATT and SNEGSKA (reference sequence). CDR3 in amino acids: CSARDPQRNEQFF. In DNA, the CDR3 is TGCAGTGCTAGAGATCCCCAGAGGAATGAGCAGTTCTTC.

This clonotype was seen ten or more times. V gene TRBV20-1 combines with J gene TRBJ2-7; TRBD2 matches 9 bases. V shed 5 bases, J shed 0 bases, and the junction held 8 bases outside the gene matches. The germline V gene has CDR1 DFQATT and CDR2 SNEGSKA (reference sequence). CDR3 length: 15 amino acids. The CDR3 coding sequence is TGCAGTGCTTGGATTAGCGGGAGCAGCTCCTACGAGCAGTACTTC. Translating gives CSAWISGSSSYEQYF.

This clonotype was seen a handful of times. The CDR3 coding sequence is TGTGCCAGCATTCCCGAGGGGGTTGAAAAGCCAGATACGCAGTATTTT. It encodes CASIPEGVEKPDTQYF. The chain uses TRBV12-3 or TRBV12-4 and TRBJ2-3, with D tentatively TRBD1 (6 bases). Trimming removed 7 bases at V and 4 bases at J, with 21 bases between. CDR3 length equals 16 residues.

This clonotype was observed at least ten times. J is TRBJ2-3 and V is TRBV5-1; the D gene is possibly TRBD1 (5 bases). Trimming shortened V by 3 bases and J by 2 bases, and 7 bases separated the two germline ends. This CDR3 is built from 13 residues. From germline, CDR1 is SGHRS and CDR2 YFSETQ. CDR3 in amino acids: CASSSTATDTQYF. CDR3 bases: TGCGCCAGCAGCTCGACAGCCACAGATACGCAGTATTTT. The full variable domain, in which reference TRBV5-1 and TRBJ2-3 provide the parts outside the CDR3, is KAGVTQTPRYLIKTRGQQVTLSCSPISGHRSVSWYQQTPGQGLQFLFEYFSETQRNKGNFPGRFSGRQFSNSRSEMNVSTLELGDSALYLCASSSTATDTQYFGPGTRLTVL.